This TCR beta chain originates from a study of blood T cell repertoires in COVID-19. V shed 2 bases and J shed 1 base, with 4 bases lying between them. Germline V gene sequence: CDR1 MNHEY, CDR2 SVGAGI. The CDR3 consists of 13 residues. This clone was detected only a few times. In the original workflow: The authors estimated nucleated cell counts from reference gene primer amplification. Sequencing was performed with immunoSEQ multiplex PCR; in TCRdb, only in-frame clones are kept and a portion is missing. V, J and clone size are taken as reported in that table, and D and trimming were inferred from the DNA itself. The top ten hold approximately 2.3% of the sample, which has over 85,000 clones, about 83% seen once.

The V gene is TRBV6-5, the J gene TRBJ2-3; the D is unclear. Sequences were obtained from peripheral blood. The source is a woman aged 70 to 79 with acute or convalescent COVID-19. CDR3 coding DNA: TGTGCCAGCAGTTACGAGGGCACAGATACGCAGTATTTT. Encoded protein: CASSYEGTDTQYF.